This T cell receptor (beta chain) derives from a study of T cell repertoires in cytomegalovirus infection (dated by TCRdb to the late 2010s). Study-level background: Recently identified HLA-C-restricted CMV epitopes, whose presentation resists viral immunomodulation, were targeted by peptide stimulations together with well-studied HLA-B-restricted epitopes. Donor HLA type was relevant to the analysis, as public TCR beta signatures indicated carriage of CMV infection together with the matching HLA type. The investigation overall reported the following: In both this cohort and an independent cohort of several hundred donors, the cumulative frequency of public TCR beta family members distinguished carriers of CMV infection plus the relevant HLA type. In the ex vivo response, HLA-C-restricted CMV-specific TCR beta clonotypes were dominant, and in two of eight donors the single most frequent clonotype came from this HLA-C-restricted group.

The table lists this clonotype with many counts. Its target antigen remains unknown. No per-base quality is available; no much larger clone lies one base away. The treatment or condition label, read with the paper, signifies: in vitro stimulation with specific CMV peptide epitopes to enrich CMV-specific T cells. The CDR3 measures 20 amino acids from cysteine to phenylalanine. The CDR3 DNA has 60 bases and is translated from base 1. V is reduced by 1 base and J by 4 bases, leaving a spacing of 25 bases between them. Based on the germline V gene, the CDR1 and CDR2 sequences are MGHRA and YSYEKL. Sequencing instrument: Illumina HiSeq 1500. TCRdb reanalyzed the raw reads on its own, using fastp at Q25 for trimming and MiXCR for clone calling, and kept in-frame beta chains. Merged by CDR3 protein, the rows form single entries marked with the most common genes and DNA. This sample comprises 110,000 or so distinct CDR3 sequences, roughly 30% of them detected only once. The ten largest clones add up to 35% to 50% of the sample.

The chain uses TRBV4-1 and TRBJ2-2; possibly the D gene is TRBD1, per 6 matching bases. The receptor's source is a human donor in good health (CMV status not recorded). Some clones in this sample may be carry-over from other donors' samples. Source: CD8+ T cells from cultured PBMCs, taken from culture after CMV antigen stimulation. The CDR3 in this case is CASSQVWGLDPLRATGELFF. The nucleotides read TGCGCCAGCAGCCAAGTATGGGGGCTGGATCCGCTTAGGGCCACCGGGGAGCTGTTTTTT.